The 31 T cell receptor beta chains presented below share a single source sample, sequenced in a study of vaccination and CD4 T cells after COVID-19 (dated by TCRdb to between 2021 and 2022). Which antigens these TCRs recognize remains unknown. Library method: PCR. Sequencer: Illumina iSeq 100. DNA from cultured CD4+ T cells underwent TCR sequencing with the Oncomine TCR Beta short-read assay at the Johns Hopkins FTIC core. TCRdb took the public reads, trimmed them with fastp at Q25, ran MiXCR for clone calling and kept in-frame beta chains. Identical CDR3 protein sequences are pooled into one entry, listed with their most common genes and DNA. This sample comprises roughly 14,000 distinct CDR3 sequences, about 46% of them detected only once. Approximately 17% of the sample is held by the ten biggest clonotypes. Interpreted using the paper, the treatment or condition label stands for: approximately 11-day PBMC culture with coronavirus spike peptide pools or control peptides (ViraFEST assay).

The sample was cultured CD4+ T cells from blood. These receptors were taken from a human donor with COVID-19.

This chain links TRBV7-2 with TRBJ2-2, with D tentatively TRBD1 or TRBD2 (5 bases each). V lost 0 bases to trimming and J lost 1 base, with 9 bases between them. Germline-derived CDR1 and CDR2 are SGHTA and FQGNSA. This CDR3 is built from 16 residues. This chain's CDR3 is CASSLAPGLNTGELFF. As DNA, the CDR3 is TGTGCCAGCAGCTTAGCCCCGGGGCTGAACACCGGGGAGCTGTTTTTT.

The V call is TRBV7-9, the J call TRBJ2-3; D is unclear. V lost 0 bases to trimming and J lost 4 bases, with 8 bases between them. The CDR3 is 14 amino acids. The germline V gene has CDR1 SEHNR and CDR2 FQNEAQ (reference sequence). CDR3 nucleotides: TGTGCCAGCAGCTTAGCGGCAGATTCAGATACGCAGTATTTT. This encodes CASSLAADSDTQYF.

CDR3 amino acids: CASSLGNRGAQATSPLHF. The CDR3 nucleotides read TGCGCCAGCAGCTTGGGCAATCGGGGGGCGCAGGCCACATCACCCCTCCACTTT. V is TRBV5-1 and J is TRBJ1-6; tentatively, D is TRBD1 (6 bases). CDR3 length: 18 residues. Germline CDR1 is SGHRS and CDR2 is YFSETQ. The ends were cut back, 0 bases at V and 10 bases at J, with 23 bases in the middle.

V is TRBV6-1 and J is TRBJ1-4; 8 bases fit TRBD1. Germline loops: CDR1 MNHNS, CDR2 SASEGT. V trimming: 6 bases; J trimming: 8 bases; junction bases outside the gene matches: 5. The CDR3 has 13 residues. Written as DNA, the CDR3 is TGTGCCAGCAGGACAGGGGTCTACGAAAAACTGTTTTTT. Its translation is CASRTGVYEKLFF.

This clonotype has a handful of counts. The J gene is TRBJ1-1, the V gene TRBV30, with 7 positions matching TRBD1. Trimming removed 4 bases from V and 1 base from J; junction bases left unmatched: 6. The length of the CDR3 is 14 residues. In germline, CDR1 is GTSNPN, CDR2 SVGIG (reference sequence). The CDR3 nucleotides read TGTGCCTGGACCGGGGACAGCCGGAACACTGAAGCTTTCTTT. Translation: CAWTGDSRNTEAFF.

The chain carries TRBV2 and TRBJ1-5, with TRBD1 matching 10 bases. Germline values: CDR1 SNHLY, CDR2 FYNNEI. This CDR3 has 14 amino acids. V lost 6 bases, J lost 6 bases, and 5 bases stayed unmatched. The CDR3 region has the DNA TGTGCCAGCAGCGGGACAGGGGCGGGTCAGCCCCAGCATTTT. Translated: CASSGTGAGQPQHF. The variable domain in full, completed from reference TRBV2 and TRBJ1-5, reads EPEVTQTPSHQVTQMGQEVILRCVPISNHLYFYWYRQILGQKVEFLVSFYNNEISEKSEIFDDQFSVERPDGSNFTLKIRSTKLEDSAMYFCASSGTGAGQPQHFGDGTRLSIL.

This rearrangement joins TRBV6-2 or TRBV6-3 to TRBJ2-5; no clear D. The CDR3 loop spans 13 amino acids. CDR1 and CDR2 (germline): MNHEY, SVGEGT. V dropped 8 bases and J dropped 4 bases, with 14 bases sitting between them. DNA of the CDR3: TGTGCCAGCGGCTACCGGAGTGGAGAGACCCAGTACTTC. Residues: CASGYRSGETQYF.

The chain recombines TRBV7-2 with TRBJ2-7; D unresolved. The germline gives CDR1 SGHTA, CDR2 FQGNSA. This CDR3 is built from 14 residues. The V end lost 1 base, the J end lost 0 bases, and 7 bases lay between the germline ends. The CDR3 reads CASSLGRSSYEQYF. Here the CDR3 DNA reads TGTGCCAGCAGCTTAGGACGGAGCTCCTACGAGCAGTACTTC.

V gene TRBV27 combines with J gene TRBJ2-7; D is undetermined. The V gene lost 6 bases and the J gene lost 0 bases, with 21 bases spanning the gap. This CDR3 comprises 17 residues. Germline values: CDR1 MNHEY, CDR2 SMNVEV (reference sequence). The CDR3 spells CASRLGISGSDSYEQYF. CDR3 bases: TGTGCCAGCAGGCTCGGTATTAGTGGTTCAGACTCCTACGAGCAGTACTTC.

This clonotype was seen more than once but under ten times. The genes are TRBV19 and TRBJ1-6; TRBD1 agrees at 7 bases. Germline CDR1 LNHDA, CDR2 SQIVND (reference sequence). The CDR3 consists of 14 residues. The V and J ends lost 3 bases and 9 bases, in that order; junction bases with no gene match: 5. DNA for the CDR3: TGTGCCAGTAGTATCGAGACAGGGACTTCACCCCTCCACTTT. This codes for CASSIETGTSPLHF.

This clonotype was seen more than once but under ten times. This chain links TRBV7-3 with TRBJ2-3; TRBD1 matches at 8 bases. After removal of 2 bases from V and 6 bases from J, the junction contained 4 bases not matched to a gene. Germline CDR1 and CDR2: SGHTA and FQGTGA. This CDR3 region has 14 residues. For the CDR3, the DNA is TGTGCCAGCAGCTTATCAGGGGGCAGCGATACGCAGTATTTT. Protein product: CASSLSGGSDTQYF.

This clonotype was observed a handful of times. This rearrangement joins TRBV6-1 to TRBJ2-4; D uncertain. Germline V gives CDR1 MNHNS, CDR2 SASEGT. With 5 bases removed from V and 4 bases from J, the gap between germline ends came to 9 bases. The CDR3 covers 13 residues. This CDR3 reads CASSRATKNIQYF. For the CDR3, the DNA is TGTGCCAGCAGTCGCGCCACTAAAAACATTCAGTACTTC.

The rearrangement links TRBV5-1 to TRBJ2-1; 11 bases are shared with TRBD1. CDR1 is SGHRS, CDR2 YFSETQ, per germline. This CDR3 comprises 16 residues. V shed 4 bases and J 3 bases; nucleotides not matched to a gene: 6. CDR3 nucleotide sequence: TGCGCCAGCAGCGAGGGACAGGGGGAAGTCTACAATGAGCAGTTCTTC. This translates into CASSEGQGEVYNEQFF.

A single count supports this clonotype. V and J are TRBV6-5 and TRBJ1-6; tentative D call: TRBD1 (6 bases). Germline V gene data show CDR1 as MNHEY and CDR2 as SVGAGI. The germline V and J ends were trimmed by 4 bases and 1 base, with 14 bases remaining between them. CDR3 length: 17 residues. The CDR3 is CASSSGEIGSYNSPLHF. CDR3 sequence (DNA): TGTGCCAGCAGTTCAGGGGAAATTGGGTCCTATAATTCACCCCTCCACTTT.

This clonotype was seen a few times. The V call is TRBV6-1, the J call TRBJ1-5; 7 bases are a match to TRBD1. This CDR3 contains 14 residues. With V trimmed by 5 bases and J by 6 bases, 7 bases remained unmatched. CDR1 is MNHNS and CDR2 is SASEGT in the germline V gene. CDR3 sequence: CASSPPQGGQPQHF. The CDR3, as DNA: TGTGCCAGCAGTCCCCCCCAGGGGGGTCAGCCCCAGCATTTT.

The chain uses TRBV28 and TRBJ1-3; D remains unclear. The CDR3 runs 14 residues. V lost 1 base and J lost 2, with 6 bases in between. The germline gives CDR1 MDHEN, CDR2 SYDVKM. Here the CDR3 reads CASSLLQAGNTIYF. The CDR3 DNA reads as TGTGCCAGCAGTTTATTGCAGGCTGGAAACACCATATATTTT.

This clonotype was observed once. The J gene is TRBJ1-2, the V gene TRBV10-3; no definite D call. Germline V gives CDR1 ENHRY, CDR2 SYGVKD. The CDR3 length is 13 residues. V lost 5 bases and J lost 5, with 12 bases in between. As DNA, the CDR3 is TGTGCCATCAGTACAGACGGATCGTATGGCTACACCTTC. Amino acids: CAISTDGSYGYTF.

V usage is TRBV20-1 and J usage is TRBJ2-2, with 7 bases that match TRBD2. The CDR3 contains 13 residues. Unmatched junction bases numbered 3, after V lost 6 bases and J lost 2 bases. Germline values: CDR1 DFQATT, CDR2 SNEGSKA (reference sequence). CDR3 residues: CSAPGGNTGELFF. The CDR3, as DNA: TGCAGTGCCCCGGGGGGTAACACCGGGGAGCTGTTTTTT.

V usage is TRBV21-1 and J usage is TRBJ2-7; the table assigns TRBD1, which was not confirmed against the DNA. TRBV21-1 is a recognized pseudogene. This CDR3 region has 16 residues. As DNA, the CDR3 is TGTGCCAGCAGCGCGCAAGGTCGGGACAGCGATTACGAGCAGTACTTC. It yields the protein CASSAQGRDSDYEQYF.

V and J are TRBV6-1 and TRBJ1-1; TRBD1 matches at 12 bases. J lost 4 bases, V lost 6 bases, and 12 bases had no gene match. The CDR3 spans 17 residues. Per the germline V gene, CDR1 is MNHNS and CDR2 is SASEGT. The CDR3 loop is CASRATGTGGAGTEAFF. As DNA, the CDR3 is TGTGCCAGCAGAGCCACCGGGACAGGGGGCGCGGGCACTGAAGCTTTCTTT.

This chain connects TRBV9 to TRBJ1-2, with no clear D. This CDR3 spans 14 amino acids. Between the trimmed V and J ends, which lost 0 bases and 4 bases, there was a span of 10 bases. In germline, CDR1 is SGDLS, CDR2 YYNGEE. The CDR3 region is CASSVGSELYGYTF. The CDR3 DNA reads TGTGCCAGCAGCGTAGGATCAGAGCTCTATGGCTACACCTTC.

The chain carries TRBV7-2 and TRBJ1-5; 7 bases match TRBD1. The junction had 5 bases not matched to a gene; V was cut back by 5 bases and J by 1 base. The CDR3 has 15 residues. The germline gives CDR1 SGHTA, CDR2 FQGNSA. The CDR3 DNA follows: TGTGCCAGCAGCCGGGACAGCGCGAGCAATCAGCCCCAGCATTTT. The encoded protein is CASSRDSASNQPQHF.

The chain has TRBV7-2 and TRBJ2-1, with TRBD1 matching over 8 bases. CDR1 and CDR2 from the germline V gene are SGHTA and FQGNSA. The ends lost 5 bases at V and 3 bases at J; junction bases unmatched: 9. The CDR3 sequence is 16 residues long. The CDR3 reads CASSLSATGDYNEQFF. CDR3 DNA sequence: TGTGCCAGCAGCCTTTCAGCGACAGGGGACTACAATGAGCAGTTCTTC.

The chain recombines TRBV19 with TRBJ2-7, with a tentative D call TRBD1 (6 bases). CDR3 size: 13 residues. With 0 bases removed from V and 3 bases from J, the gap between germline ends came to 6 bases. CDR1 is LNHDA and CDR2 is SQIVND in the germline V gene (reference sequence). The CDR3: CASSIDRGYEQYF. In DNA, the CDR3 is TGTGCCAGTAGTATAGACAGGGGCTACGAGCAGTACTTC.

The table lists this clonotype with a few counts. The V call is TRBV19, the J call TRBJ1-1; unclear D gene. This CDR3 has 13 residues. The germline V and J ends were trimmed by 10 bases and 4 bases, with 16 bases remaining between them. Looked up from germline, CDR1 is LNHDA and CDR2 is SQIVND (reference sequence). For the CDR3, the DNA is TGTGCCACCAGCATTGGGAGGGCCACTGAAGCTTTCTTT. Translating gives CATSIGRATEAFF.

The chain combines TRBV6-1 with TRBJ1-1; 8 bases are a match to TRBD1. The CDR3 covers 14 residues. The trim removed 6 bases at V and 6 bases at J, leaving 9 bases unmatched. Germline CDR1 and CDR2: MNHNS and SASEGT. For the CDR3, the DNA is TGTGCCAGCAGACCGACAGGGGATCGGCCTGAAGCTTTCTTT. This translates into CASRPTGDRPEAFF.

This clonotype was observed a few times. For the CDR3, the DNA is TGTGCCAGCAGCAAAGCTACGCAGGGCCTGCAAGAGCAGCCCCAGCATTTT. As protein: CASSKATQGLQEQPQHF. The chain recombines TRBV21-1 with TRBJ1-5. TRBV21-1 corresponds to a pseudogene. This CDR3 comprises 17 residues.

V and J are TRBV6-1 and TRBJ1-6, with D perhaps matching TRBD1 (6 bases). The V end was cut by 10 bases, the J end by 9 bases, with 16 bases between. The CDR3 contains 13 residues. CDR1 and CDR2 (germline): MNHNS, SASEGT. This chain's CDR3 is CATSQGITSPLHF. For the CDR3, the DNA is TGTGCCACCTCACAGGGAATTACTTCACCCCTCCACTTT.

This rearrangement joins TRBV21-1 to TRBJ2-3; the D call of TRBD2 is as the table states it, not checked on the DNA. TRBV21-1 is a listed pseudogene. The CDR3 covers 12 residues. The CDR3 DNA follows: TGTGCCAGCAGCAACCCTAGCGGGGGGGGTCCCTTT. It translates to CASSNPSGGGPF.

The CDR3 nucleotides are TGTGCCAGCAGTTACCCACAGGGTCGCACAGATACGCAGTATTTT. Its protein is CASSYPQGRTDTQYF. The gene calls are TRBV6-2 or TRBV6-3 and TRBJ2-3, with D perhaps matching TRBD1 (6 bases). V was trimmed by 2 bases and J by 1 base, leaving 10 bases between them. The CDR3 sequence is 15 residues long. CDR1 is MNHEY, CDR2 SVGEGT, per germline.

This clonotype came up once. CDR3 sequence: CASSPAAAGVSYEQYF. The CDR3 DNA is TGTGCCAGCTCACCAGCTGCGGCAGGGGTCTCCTACGAGCAGTACTTC. V gene TRBV18 combines with J gene TRBJ2-7, with D perhaps matching TRBD1 (6 bases). CDR1 KGHSH and CDR2 LQKENI come from the germline V gene. The ends were cut back, 2 bases at V and 0 bases at J, with 14 bases in the middle. The CDR3 is made up of 16 amino acids.